This TCR beta chain came from a study of blood T cell repertoires in COVID-19. Background on the study: Sources were T cells, B-cell-depleted T cells, or PBMCs; the material itself was cDNA or gDNA.

Trimming took off 5 bases at V and 7 bases at J, with 8 bases between the two ends. The CDR3 covers 12 residues. The germline CDR1 and CDR2 sequences are SEHNR and FQNEAQ (reference sequence). The data were produced by immunoSEQ multiplex PCR, yet TCRdb's version contains in-frame clones alone and is incomplete. The table lists more than 100,000 clones, more than 75% of them singletons. The sample taken for sequencing was peripheral blood. This chain connects TRBV7-9 to TRBJ2-2, with D hard to call. The sequence came from a man aged 45-65 years with active COVID-19. In DNA, the CDR3 is TGTGCCAGCAGCCTTTCTAACGGGGAGCTGTTTTTT. This translates into CASSLSNGELFF.